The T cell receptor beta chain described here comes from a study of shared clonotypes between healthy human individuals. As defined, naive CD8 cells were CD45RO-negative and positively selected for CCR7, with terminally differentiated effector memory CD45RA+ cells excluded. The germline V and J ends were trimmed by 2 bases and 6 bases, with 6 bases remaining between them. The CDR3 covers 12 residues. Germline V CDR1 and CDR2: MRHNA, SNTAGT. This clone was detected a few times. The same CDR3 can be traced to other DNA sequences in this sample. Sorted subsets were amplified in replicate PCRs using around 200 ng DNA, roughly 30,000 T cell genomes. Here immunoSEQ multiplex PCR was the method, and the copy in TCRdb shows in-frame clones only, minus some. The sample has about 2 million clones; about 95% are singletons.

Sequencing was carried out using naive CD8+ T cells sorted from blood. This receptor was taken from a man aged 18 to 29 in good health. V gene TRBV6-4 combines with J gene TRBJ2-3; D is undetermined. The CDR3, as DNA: TGTGCCAGCAGTGACGATCGGGATACGCAGTATTTT. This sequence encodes CASSDDRDTQYF.